This is a list of T cell receptor beta chains from one sample in a study of T cells in Graves' hyperthyroidism and ophthalmopathy. TCRdb re-derived calls from the multiplex PCR reads in MiXCR, one entry per CDR3 protein. The top ten hold about 4.5% of the sample, which has 640,000 or so distinct CDR3 sequences, roughly 15% seen once. Sequenced material: blood. The receptors derive from a woman in her thirties or forties with Graves' ophthalmopathy. Each CDR3 is given without its conserved first and last residue. A D gene is named only where the DNA matches it firmly.

v_gene	j_gene	d_gene	CDR3aa
TRBV7-9	TRBJ2-7	NA	ASSRPGADEQY
TRBV24-1	TRBJ2-7	NA	ATSDPGQGGSYEQY
TRBV6-2/TRBV6-3	TRBJ1-1	NA	ASSYRGGMNTEAF
TRBV14	TRBJ2-7	TRBD1	ASSQGGQGLGYEQY
TRBV12-3/TRBV12-4	TRBJ1-1	NA	ASSLSGGSTEAF
TRBV12-3/TRBV12-4	TRBJ1-1	NA	ASSSRSLRAGITEAF
TRBV5-1	TRBJ2-5	NA	ASSLGPQETQY
TRBV5-1	TRBJ2-7	TRBD2	ASSSSLAGGLQY
TRBV6-5	TRBJ1-6	TRBD1	ASSWGQGGSPLH
TRBV27	TRBJ2-7	TRBD1	ASSPGTGGLEQY
TRBV11-2	TRBJ1-2	NA	ASSSEFYGYT
TRBV6-5	TRBJ2-4	TRBD2	ASSRTSGGSMGNIQY
TRBV4-2	TRBJ2-7	NA	ASSPLMVSSYVQY
TRBV18	TRBJ2-5	TRBD2	ASSQTSVLRVTQY
TRBV6-2/TRBV6-3	TRBJ1-5	NA	ASIGRGNQPQH
TRBV6-2/TRBV6-3	TRBJ1-2	NA	ASSYLGQNYGYT
TRBV5-1	TRBJ2-2	NA	ASSPGQTNTGELF
TRBV3-1	TRBJ2-2	TRBD2	ASSLGLAGGGELF
TRBV15	TRBJ2-6	NA	ATSRDRGSGTNVLT
TRBV20-1	TRBJ2-5	NA	SASGADIQETQY
TRBV6-1	TRBJ1-1	NA	ASSPRWVNTEAF
TRBV2	TRBJ2-5	TRBD2	ASNIGSGREETQY
TRBV12-3/TRBV12-4	TRBJ2-2	TRBD2	ASRVSGRAGTGELF
TRBV30	TRBJ1-1	NA	AWRRGGMNTEAF
TRBV3-1	TRBJ2-7	NA	ASSPTEAYEQY
TRBV6-1	TRBJ2-7	TRBD1	ASGDTGGRLYEQY
TRBV13	TRBJ2-2	NA	ASSSSASNTGELF
TRBV30	TRBJ1-1	NA	AWSVWGSTEAF
TRBV18	TRBJ2-5	NA	ASSPTQGTEETQY
TRBV20-1	TRBJ1-2	NA	SARDQGTNNYGYT
TRBV9	TRBJ1-1	TRBD1	ASSVVGQGDTEAF
TRBV28	TRBJ2-5	TRBD2	AHKAGDQETQY
TRBV11-1	TRBJ1-5	TRBD1	ASKGTGDGAYSNQPQH
TRBV28	TRBJ2-7	TRBD1	ASSLPNPDREPYEQY
TRBV6-2/TRBV6-3	TRBJ1-1	NA	ASSYIRGGTEAF
TRBV15	TRBJ1-3	NA	ATSRDSPTVSGNTIY